This TCR beta chain was sequenced for a study of T cell responses to AZD1222 COVID-19 vaccine. Findings and caveats of the study: Per reports, nearly half of all spike-specific TCRs target regions that are unmutated in variants. There were mostly white British donors and more females than males, and clonal diversity was possibly underestimated.

The table came from immunoSEQ multiplex PCR; TCRdb's copy has only in-frame clones and leaves some out. The sample lists roughly 70,000 clones, 75% to 85% occurring once. V dropped 5 bases and J dropped 4; count of bases not matched to a gene: 5. The CDR3 has 14 amino acids. From germline, CDR1 is MDHEN and CDR2 SYDVKM. Details on this clone: Its antigen is not known.

Sample: peripheral blood, taken on day 0 of AZD1222 vaccination. The receptor's source is an adult in good health. The chain carries TRBV28 and TRBJ1-5, with TRBD1 matching 7 bases. The CDR3 reads CASSNRGPNQPQHF. CDR3 DNA sequence: TGTGCCAGCAGTAACAGGGGCCCGAATCAGCCCCAGCATTTT.